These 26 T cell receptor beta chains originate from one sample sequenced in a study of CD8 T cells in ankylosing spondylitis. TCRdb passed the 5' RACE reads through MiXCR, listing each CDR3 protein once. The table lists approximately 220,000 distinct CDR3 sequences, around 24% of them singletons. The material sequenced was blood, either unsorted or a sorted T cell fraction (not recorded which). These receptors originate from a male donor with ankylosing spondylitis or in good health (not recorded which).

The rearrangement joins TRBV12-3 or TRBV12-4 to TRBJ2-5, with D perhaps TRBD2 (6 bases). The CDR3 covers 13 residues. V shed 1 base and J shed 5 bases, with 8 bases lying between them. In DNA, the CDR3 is TGTGCCAGCAGTTTAGAGGCGGGGGAGACCCAGTACTTC. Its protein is CASSLEAGETQYF.

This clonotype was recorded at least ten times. The CDR3 coding sequence is TGTGCCAGCAGCTTAACCCCCGTAAGGGGGGACTATCCCCAGCATTTT. It translates to CASSLTPVRGDYPQHF. The chain is built from TRBV7-6 and TRBJ1-5; weak D call: TRBD1 (6 bases). Germline V gene sequence: CDR1 SGHVS, CDR2 FNYEAQ. The CDR3 length is 16 residues. V was cut by 2 bases and J by 10 bases, with 21 bases left in between.

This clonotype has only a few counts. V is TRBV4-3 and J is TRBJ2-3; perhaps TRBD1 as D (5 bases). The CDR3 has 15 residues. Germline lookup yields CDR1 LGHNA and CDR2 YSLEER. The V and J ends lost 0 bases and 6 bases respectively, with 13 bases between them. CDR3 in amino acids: CASSQDFNTGDTQYF. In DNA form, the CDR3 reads TGCGCCAGCAGCCAAGATTTCAATACAGGCGATACGCAGTATTTT.

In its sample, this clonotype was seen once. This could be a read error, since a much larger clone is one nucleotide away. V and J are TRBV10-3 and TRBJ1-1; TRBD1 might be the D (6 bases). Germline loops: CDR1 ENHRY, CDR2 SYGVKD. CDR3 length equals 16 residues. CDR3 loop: CAITESRGRKDTEAFF. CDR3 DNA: TGTGCCATCACTGAGTCTAGGGGGAGGAAGGACACTGAAGCTTTCTTT.

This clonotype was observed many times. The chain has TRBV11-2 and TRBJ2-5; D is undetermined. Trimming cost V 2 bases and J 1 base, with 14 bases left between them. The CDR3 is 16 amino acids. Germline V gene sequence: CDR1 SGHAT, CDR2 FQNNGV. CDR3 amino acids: CASSLTLGESQETQYF. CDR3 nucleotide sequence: TGTGCCAGCAGCTTAACGTTGGGTGAGAGCCAAGAGACCCAGTACTTC.

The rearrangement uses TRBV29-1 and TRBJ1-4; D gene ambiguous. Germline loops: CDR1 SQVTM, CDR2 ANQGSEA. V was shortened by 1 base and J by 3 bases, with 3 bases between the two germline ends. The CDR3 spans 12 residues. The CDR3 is CSVEASNEKLFF. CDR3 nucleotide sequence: TGCAGCGTTGAAGCTTCTAATGAAAAACTGTTTTTT.

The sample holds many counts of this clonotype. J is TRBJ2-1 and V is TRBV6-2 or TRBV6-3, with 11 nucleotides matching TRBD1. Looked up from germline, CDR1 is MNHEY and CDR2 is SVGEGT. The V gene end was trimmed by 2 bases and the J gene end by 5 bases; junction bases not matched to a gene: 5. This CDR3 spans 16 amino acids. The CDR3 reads CASSYRTGGLNNEQFF. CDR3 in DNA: TGTGCCAGCAGTTACCGGACAGGGGGCCTCAACAATGAGCAGTTCTTC.

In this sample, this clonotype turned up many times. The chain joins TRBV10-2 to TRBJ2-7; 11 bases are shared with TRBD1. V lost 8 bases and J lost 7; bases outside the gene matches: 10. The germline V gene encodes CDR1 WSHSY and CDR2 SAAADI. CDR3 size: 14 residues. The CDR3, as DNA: TGCGCCAGCCGCCGGGACAGGGGGTTTTATGAGCAGTACTTC. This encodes CASRRDRGFYEQYF.

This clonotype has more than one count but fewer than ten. CDR3 nucleotide sequence: TGTGCCAGCAGCTTAGTCGCGGGGGCCGAAAACATTCAGTACTTC. Translation: CASSLVAGAENIQYF. V gene TRBV7-8 combines with J gene TRBJ2-4; D is possibly TRBD2 (7 bases). V was shortened by 1 base and J by 5 bases, with 12 bases between the two germline ends. This CDR3 spans 15 amino acids. Germline assignment: CDR1 SGHVS and CDR2 FQNEAQ.

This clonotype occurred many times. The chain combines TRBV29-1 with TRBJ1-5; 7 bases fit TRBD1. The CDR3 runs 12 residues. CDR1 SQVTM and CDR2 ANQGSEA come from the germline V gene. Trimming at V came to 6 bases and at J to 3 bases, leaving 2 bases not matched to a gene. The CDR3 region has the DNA TGCAGCGTCGGACAGGTCAATCAGCCCCAGCATTTT. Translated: CSVGQVNQPQHF.

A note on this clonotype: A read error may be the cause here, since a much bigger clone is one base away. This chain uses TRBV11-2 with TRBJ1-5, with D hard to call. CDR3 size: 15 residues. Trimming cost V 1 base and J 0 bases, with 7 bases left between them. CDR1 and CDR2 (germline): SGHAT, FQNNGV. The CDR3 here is CASSLGSPSNQPQHF. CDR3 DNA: TGTGCCAGCAGCTTAGGTAGTCCTAGCAATCAGCCCCAGCATTTT.

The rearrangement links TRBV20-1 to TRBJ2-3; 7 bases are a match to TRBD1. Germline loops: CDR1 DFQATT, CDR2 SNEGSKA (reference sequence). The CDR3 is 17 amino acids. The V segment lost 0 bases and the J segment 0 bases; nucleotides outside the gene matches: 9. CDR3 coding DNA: TGCAGTGCTAGAGAGTTCCACGGGACAGCTAGCACAGATACGCAGTATTTT. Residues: CSAREFHGTASTDTQYF.

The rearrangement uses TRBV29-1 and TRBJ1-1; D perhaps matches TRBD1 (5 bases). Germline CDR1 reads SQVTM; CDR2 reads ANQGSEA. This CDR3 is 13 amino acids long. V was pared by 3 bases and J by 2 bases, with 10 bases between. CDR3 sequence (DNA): TGCAGCGTTGAGGTACAGGATAACACTGAAGCTTTCTTT. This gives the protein CSVEVQDNTEAFF.

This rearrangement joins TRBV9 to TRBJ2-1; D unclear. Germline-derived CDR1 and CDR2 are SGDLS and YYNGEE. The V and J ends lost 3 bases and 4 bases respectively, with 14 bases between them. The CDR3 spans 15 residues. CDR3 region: CASSGTESSYNEQFF. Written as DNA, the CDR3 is TGTGCCAGCAGCGGGACCGAGTCCTCTTACAATGAGCAGTTCTTC.

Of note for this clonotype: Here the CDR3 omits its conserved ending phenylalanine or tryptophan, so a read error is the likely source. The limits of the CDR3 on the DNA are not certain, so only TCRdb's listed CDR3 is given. The CDR3 protein is CASSLEVGREFEA. The chain recombines TRBV7-9 with TRBJ2-7; the table's TRBD2 call for D was not verified on the DNA. The CDR3 adds up to 13 amino acids, both ends counted. CDR1 is SEHNR, CDR2 FQNEAQ, per germline (reference sequence).

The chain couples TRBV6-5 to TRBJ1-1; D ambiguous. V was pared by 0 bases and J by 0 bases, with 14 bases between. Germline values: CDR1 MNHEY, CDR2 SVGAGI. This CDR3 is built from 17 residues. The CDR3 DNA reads TGTGCCAGCAGTTACTCCCTCCTAGGACCATTGAACACTGAAGCTTTCTTT. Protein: CASSYSLLGPLNTEAFF.

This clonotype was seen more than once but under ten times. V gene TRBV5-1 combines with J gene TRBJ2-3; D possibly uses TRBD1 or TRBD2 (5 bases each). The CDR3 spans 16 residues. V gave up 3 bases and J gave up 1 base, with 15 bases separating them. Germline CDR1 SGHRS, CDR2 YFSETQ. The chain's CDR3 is CASSSTGSGGTDTQYF. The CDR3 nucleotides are TGCGCCAGCAGCTCAACAGGCTCCGGGGGCACAGATACGCAGTATTTT.

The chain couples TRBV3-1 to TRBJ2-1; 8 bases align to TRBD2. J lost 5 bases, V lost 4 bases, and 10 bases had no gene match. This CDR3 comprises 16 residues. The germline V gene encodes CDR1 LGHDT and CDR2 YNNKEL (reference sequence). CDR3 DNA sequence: TGTGCCAGCAGCCGACTTAGCGGTAGCGGGGACAATGAGCAGTTCTTC. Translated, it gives CASSRLSGSGDNEQFF.

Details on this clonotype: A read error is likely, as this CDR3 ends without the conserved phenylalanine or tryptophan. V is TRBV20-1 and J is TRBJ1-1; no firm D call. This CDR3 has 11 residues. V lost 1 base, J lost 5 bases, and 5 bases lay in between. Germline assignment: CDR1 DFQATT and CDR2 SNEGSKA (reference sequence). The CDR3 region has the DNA TGCAGTGCTAGAGGAGGGACTGAAGCTTTCCTT. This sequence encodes CSARGGTEAFL.

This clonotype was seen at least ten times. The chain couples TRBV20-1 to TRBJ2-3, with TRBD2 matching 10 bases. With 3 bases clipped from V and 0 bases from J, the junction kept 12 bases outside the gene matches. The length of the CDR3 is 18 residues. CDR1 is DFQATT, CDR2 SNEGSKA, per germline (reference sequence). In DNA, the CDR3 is TGCAGTGCTAGGGTCGTTGCCGCGACTAGCGGGAGCACAGATACGCAGTATTTT. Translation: CSARVVAATSGSTDTQYF.

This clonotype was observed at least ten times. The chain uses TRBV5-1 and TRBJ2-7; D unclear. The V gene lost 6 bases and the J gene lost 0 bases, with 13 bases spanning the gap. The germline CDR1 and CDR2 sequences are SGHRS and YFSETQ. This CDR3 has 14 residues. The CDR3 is CASTRRADSYEQYF. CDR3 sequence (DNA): TGCGCCAGCACCCGAAGGGCCGACTCCTACGAGCAGTACTTC.

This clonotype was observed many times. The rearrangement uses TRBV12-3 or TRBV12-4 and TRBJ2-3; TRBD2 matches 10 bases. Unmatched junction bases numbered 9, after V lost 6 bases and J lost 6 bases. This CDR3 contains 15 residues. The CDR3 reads CASSASGRAFDTQYF. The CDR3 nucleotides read TGTGCCAGCAGCGCCAGCGGGAGGGCCTTTGATACGCAGTATTTT.

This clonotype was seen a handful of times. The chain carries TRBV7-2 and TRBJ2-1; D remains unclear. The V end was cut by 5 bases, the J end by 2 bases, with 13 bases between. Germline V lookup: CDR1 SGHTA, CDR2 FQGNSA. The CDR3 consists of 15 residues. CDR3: CASSGSHLPYNEQFF. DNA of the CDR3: TGTGCCAGCAGCGGCAGCCACCTTCCCTACAATGAGCAGTTCTTC.

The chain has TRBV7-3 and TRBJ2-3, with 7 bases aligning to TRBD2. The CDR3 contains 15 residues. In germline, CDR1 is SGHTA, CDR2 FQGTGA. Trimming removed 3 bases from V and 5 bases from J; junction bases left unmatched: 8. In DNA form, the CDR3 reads TGTGCCAGCAGCTTGTTGGAGATAGCGGGAGATACGCAGTATTTT. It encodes CASSLLEIAGDTQYF.

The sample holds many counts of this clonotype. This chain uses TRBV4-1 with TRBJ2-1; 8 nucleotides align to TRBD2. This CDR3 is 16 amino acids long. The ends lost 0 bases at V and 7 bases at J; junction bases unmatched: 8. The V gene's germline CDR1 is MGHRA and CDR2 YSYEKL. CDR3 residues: CASSQDDGRALNEQFF. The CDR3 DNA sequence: TGCGCCAGCAGCCAAGATGACGGGAGGGCCTTAAATGAGCAGTTCTTC.

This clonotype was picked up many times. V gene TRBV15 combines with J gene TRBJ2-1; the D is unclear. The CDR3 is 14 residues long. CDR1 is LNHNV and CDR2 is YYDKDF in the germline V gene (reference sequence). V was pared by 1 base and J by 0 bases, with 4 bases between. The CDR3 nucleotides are TGTGCCACCAGCAGAGGTTTCTCCTACAATGAGCAGTTCTTC. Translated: CATSRGFSYNEQFF.